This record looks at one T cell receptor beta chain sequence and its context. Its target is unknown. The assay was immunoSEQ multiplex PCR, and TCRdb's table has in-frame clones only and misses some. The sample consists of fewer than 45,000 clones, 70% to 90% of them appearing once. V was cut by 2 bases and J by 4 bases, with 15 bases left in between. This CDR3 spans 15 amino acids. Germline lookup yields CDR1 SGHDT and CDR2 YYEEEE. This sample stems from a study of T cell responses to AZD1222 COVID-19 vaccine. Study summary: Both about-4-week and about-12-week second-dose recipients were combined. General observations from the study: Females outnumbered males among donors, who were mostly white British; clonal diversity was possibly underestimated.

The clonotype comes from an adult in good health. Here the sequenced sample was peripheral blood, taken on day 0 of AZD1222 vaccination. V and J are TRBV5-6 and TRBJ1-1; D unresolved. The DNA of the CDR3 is TGTGCCAGCAGCTTCCACGACATGGTCGGCACTGAAGCTTTCTTT. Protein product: CASSFHDMVGTEAFF.